The 20 T cell receptor beta chains in this list originate from one sample, sequenced in a study of Ad26.COV2.S vaccination and SARS-CoV-2 variants. Specified treatment: 19 received Ad26.COV2.S at low or high dose, single or two shots; 5 received placebo; per-sample allocation not given. Sampling took place 63 days after the first vaccine or placebo injection. Assay used: immunoSEQ multiplex PCR; TCRdb lists only in-frame clones, some missing. The sample shows about 680,000 clones, about 90% of them seen only once. The input for sequencing was peripheral blood, taken in a trial of Ad26.COV2.S vaccine versus placebo. All receptors come from a person aged 18 to 59 who received the Ad26.COV2.S COVID-19 vaccine or a placebo.

The rearrangement links TRBV5-4 to TRBJ1-4, with a weak D call TRBD1 (6 bases). Germline V lookup: CDR1 SGHNT, CDR2 YYREEE (reference sequence). The CDR3 runs to 16 residues. Trimming took off 6 bases at V and 0 bases at J, with 15 bases between the two ends. The CDR3 loop reads CASTTDREATNEKLFF. The CDR3 region has the DNA TGTGCCAGCACTACGGACAGAGAGGCAACTAATGAAAAACTGTTTTTT.

V is TRBV7-9 and J is TRBJ2-7, with 10 positions matching TRBD2. The CDR3 totals 14 residues. The germline V gene encodes CDR1 SEHNR and CDR2 FQNEAQ (reference sequence). The trim removed 8 bases at V and 1 base at J, leaving 5 bases unmatched. The CDR3 sequence: CASSGLAVSYEQYF. Here the CDR3 DNA reads TGTGCCAGCTCCGGACTAGCGGTATCCTACGAGCAGTACTTC. The entire variable domain, with the rest obtained from reference TRBV7-9 and TRBJ2-7, is as follows: DTGVSQNPRHKITKRGQNVTFRCDPISEHNRLYWYRQTLGQGPEFLTYFQNEAQLEKSRLLSDRFSAERPKGSFSTLEIQRTEQGDSAMYLCASSGLAVSYEQYFGPGTRLTVT.

For this clone: This may come from a read error, since a much larger clone is one base off. This CDR3 is also generated by other DNA sequences in the sample. The gene calls are TRBV13 and TRBJ2-1; D is undetermined. Germline values: CDR1 PRHDT, CDR2 FYEKMQ (reference sequence). The length of the CDR3 is 11 residues. Deletions cut 5 bases from V and 4 bases from J, with 3 bases between. As DNA, the CDR3 is TGTGCCAGCAGCATTTACAATGAGCAGTTCTTC. Protein product: CASSIYNEQFF.

The gene calls are TRBV19 and TRBJ2-3, with 9 bases lining up with TRBD1. With 0 bases clipped from V and 4 bases from J, the junction kept 5 bases outside the gene matches. Germline V CDR1 and CDR2: LNHDA, SQIVND (reference sequence). This CDR3 has 16 amino acids. The CDR3 region has the DNA TGTGCCAGTAGTATAGATCTGGGACAGGGCCCAGATACGCAGTATTTT. This encodes CASSIDLGQGPDTQYF.

The genes are TRBV11-2 and TRBJ1-5; 7 bases line up with TRBD1. The V gene end was trimmed by 5 bases and the J gene end by 2 bases; junction bases not matched to a gene: 3. Germline V gives CDR1 SGHAT, CDR2 FQNNGV. The CDR3 length is 14 residues. CDR3 nucleotide sequence: TGTGCCAGCAGCAGACAGGGCGGCAATCAGCCCCAGCATTTT. Its translation is CASSRQGGNQPQHF.

This chain joins TRBV7-9 and TRBJ2-7, with D possibly being TRBD1 (6 bases). V was trimmed by 5 bases and J by 0 bases, leaving 23 bases between them. This CDR3 region has 18 residues. Looked up from germline, CDR1 is SEHNR and CDR2 is FQNEAQ (reference sequence). This chain's CDR3 is CASSQIRGTPHISYEQYF. The CDR3 nucleotides are TGTGCCAGCAGCCAGATTCGAGGGACACCTCATATCTCCTACGAGCAGTACTTC. The full variable domain, with the rest looked up from reference TRBV7-9 and TRBJ2-7, is DTGVSQNPRHKITKRGQNVTFRCDPISEHNRLYWYRQTLGQGPEFLTYFQNEAQLEKSRLLSDRFSAERPKGSFSTLEIQRTEQGDSAMYLCASSQIRGTPHISYEQYFGPGTRLTVT.

The V and J genes are TRBV18 and TRBJ2-7, with D perhaps matching TRBD2 (6 bases). CDR1 KGHSH and CDR2 LQKENI come from the germline V gene. There are 14 residues in the CDR3. Trimming took 3 bases from V and 7 from J, leaving 16 bases between them. CDR3 sequence reads: CASSPATDGGEQYF. CDR3 DNA sequence: TGTGCCAGCTCACCCGCCACGGACGGAGGGGAGCAGTACTTC.

CDR3 residues: CASSYGARETQYF. CDR3 DNA: TGTGCCAGCAGTTACGGGGCAAGGGAGACCCAGTACTTC. The V call is TRBV6-6, the J call TRBJ2-5, with D possibly being TRBD1 (5 bases). The length of the CDR3 is 13 residues. V lost 2 bases, J lost 5 bases, and 9 bases lay in between. Germline V CDR1 and CDR2: MNHNY, SVGAGI (reference sequence).

The chain couples TRBV6-6 to TRBJ1-1; D is unclear. The CDR3 sequence is 14 residues long. Germline CDR1 MNHNY, CDR2 SVGAGI (reference sequence). Trimming took off 2 bases at V and 1 base at J, with 8 bases between the two ends. The CDR3 bases are TGTGCCAGCAGTTACGCGCCACAGAACACTGAAGCTTTCTTT. It is translated as CASSYAPQNTEAFF.

V usage is TRBV7-9 and J usage is TRBJ2-5; D is undetermined. The length of the CDR3 is 14 residues. With 3 bases removed from V and 3 bases from J, the gap between germline ends came to 11 bases. CDR1 is SEHNR and CDR2 is FQNEAQ in the germline V gene (reference sequence). CDR3 DNA: TGTGCCAGCAGCTTTGGTGCTATCAAAGAGACCCAGTACTTC. This codes for CASSFGAIKETQYF.

V is TRBV7-3 and J is TRBJ1-6, with D unclear. V shed 4 bases and J shed 0 bases, with 16 bases lying between them. This CDR3 is built from 18 residues. Germline loops: CDR1 SGHTA, CDR2 FQGTGA. Here the CDR3 reads CASSSTVTSSSYNSPLHF. CDR3 DNA: TGTGCCAGCAGCTCCACAGTTACCTCTAGCTCCTATAATTCACCCCTCCACTTT.

The chain has TRBV6-2 or TRBV6-3 and TRBJ1-1, with D maybe TRBD1 (5 bases). V gave up 5 bases and J gave up 2 bases, with 15 bases separating them. The V gene's germline CDR1 is MNHEY and CDR2 SVGEGT. This CDR3 spans 15 amino acids. DNA of the CDR3: TGTGCCAGCAGTCGAGGTCGTGGGGGAAACACTGAAGCTTTCTTT. This translates into CASSRGRGGNTEAFF.

This chain uses TRBV18 with TRBJ2-1; 9 positions match TRBD2. The CDR3 has 15 residues. CDR1 KGHSH and CDR2 LQKENI come from the germline V gene. Trimming removed 5 bases from V and 8 bases from J; junction bases left unmatched: 10. CDR3 residues: CASSGGRGGADEQFF. DNA of the CDR3: TGTGCCAGCTCAGGAGGTCGCGGGGGGGCGGATGAGCAGTTCTTC.

The chain uses TRBV7-6 and TRBJ2-3; 13 bases align to TRBD2. CDR1 and CDR2 from the germline V gene are SGHVS and FNYEAQ. V dropped 1 base and J dropped 4; count of bases not matched to a gene: 8. This CDR3 region has 18 residues. The DNA for the CDR3 is TGTGCCAGCAGCTTAGACGGGGGACTAGCGGGAAGGGCAGATACGCAGTATTTT. Translating it yields CASSLDGGLAGRADTQYF.

The chain has TRBV29-1 and TRBJ1-1, with 8 bases lining up with TRBD1. V shed 1 base, J shed 4 bases, and the junction held 2 bases outside the gene matches. Germline V gene lookup returns CDR1 SQVTM and CDR2 ANQGSEA. The CDR3 consists of 13 residues. CDR3 residues: CSVEGQGSTEAFF. The CDR3 DNA reads as TGCAGCGTTGAAGGACAGGGGAGCACTGAAGCTTTCTTT.

The chain links TRBV7-8 to TRBJ2-5; no firm D call. The CDR3 length is 13 residues. Trimming left V 0 bases short and J 5 bases short, with 7 bases between. Germline V CDR1 and CDR2: SGHVS, FQNEAQ. The DNA of the CDR3 is TGTGCCAGCAGCTTAGCGAGGTTGGAGACCCAGTACTTC. This translates into CASSLARLETQYF.

This clone was observed a few times. CDR3 sequence: CASRKWGDTEAFF. The CDR3 DNA is TGTGCCAGCCGCAAGTGGGGGGACACTGAAGCTTTCTTT. This rearrangement joins TRBV6-5 to TRBJ1-1, with a weak D call TRBD1 (5 bases). Germline V CDR1 and CDR2: MNHEY, SVGAGI. The CDR3 length is 13 residues. The V gene lost 8 bases and the J gene lost 3 bases, with 13 bases spanning the gap.

This sequence joins TRBV19 and TRBJ1-5, with D perhaps matching TRBD1 (5 bases). V lost 3 bases and J lost 3, with 9 bases in between. Germline V gene lookup returns CDR1 LNHDA and CDR2 SQIVND (reference sequence). The CDR3 extends over 14 amino acids. This chain's CDR3 is CASSIGGNNQPQHF. As DNA, the CDR3 is TGTGCCAGTAGTATTGGGGGGAACAATCAGCCCCAGCATTTT.

V gene TRBV6-5 combines with J gene TRBJ1-1, with a possible D match to TRBD1 (6 bases). V was shortened by 5 bases and J by 0 bases, with 13 bases between the two germline ends. CDR3 length equals 15 residues. The germline V gene encodes CDR1 MNHEY and CDR2 SVGAGI. CDR3 protein: CASSRGAGMNTEAFF. DNA for the CDR3: TGTGCCAGCAGTCGGGGGGCTGGGATGAACACTGAAGCTTTCTTT.

V is TRBV15 and J is TRBJ1-6; the D is unclear. V dropped 0 bases and J dropped 0 bases, with 6 bases sitting between them. This CDR3 spans 16 amino acids. Germline loops: CDR1 LNHNV, CDR2 YYDKDF (reference sequence). The CDR3 coding sequence is TGTGCCACCAGCAGAGATGTGGGCTCCTATAATTCACCCCTCCACTTT. As protein: CATSRDVGSYNSPLHF.